This T cell receptor (beta chain) was documented in a study of technical replicates of blood from several donors. Sequencing used immunoSEQ multiplex PCR; TCRdb keeps in-frame clones, though not all of them. The sample carries 95,000 or so clones, roughly 95% recorded once. Germline loops: CDR1 SEHNR, CDR2 FQNEAQ (reference sequence). J gave up 0 bases and V 1 base, and 5 bases lay outside the gene matches. The CDR3 is 16 residues long. The chain employs TRBV7-9 and TRBJ1-2; 7 nucleotides match TRBD1. The receptor comes from a human donor in good health. Specimen: T cells isolated from PBMCs. The CDR3 reads CASSLVGQIPNYGYTF. The DNA for the CDR3 is TGTGCCAGCAGCTTAGTGGGACAGATACCTAACTATGGCTACACCTTC.